The source of this T cell receptor beta chain is a study of early T cells in non-severe SARS-CoV-2 infection. Germline V CDR1 and CDR2: SEHNR, FQNEAQ (reference sequence). V gave up 5 bases and J gave up 2 bases, with 17 bases separating them. The CDR3 sequence is 16 residues long. TCRdb used MiXCR to reprocess the 5' RACE reads, holding one entry per CDR3 protein. The table includes about 64,000 distinct CDR3 sequences, roughly 13% detected once. The specimen sequenced was whole blood. The gene calls are TRBV7-9 and TRBJ2-3; weak D call: TRBD2 (5 bases). This receptor was obtained from an adult who was a healthcare worker with PCR-confirmed SARS-CoV-2 infection or an uninfected control (not recorded which). The CDR3 nucleotides are TGTGCCAGCAGCCCCAACCGCGCCGGGAACACAGATACGCAGTATTTT. This sequence encodes CASSPNRAGNTDTQYF.